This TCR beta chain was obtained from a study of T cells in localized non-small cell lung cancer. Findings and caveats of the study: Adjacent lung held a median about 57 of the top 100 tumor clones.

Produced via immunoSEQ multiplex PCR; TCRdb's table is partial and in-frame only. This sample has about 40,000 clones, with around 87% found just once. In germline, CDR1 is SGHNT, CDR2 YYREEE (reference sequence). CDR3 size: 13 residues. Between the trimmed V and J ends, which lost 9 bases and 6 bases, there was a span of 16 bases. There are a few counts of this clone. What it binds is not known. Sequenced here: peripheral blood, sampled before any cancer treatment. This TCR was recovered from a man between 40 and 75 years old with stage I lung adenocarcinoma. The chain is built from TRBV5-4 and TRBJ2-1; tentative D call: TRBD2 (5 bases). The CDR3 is CATTLAQSNEQFF. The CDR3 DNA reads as TGTGCCACCACTCTAGCCCAAAGCAATGAGCAGTTCTTC.